The 7 T cell receptor beta chains presented below share a single source sample, sequenced in a study of human T cells and chemical hapten exposure. Time point specified: pre-sensitization, week 0. Described treatment: therapeutic diphenylcyclopropenone sensitization with weekly scalp DPC. Using its own MiXCR run on the RACE reads, TCRdb lists one record per CDR3 protein. The table includes fewer than 300,000 distinct CDR3 sequences, around 7.7% detected once. Here the sequenced sample was whole blood, taken in connection with sensitization to the hapten diphenylcyclopropenone (DPC). These receptors came from a man younger than 35 with alopecia areata. Some clones in this sample may be carry-over from other donors' samples.

Turning to this clonotype: The germline gene is not matched at one end of the junction; a read error may be the cause. The chain couples TRBV7-9 to TRBJ2-3, with D possibly being TRBD2 (6 bases). The CDR3 covers 15 residues. The germline V gene has CDR1 SEHNR and CDR2 FQNEAQ (reference sequence). The CDR3 sequence is CASRRDFINTDTRYF. The CDR3, as DNA: TGTGCCAGCCGCCGGGACTTCATAAACACAGATACGCGGTATTTT.

This clonotype was seen a handful of times. The CDR3 DNA is TGTGCCAGCAGCTTAACGGGGACCCTGGGAAACATTCAGTACTTC. This encodes CASSLTGTLGNIQYF. The rearrangement uses TRBV7-3 and TRBJ2-4; D is perhaps TRBD1 or TRBD2 (5 bases each). V was pared by 0 bases and J by 6 bases, with 12 bases between. Germline CDR1 SGHTA, CDR2 FQGTGA. There are 15 residues in the CDR3. The full variable domain, its missing parts supplied by reference TRBV7-3 and TRBJ2-4, is GAGVSQTPSNKVTEKGKYVELRCDPISGHTALYWYRQSLGQGPEFLIYFQGTGAADDSGLPNDRFFAVRPEGSVSTLKIQRTERGDSAVYLCASSLTGTLGNIQYFGAGTRLSVL.

This clonotype has a handful of counts. The V call is TRBV4-1, the J call TRBJ1-1; no definite D call. The germline V and J ends were trimmed by 4 bases and 2 bases, with 14 bases remaining between them. The CDR3 loop spans 15 amino acids. Germline V gene sequence: CDR1 MGHRA, CDR2 YSYEKL. The CDR3 bases are TGCGCCAGCAGCCGGACCCCGGGCGTCAACACTGAAGCTTTCTTT. Translation: CASSRTPGVNTEAFF.

This clonotype was detected a few times. J is TRBJ2-2 and V is TRBV4-2; possibly TRBD1 for D (5 bases). This CDR3 is built from 14 residues. Germline V lookup: CDR1 LGHNA, CDR2 YNFKEQ. Deletions cut 2 bases from V and 6 bases from J, with 10 bases between. CDR3 loop: CASSQTRASGELFF. CDR3 in DNA: TGTGCCAGCAGCCAAACCAGGGCCTCCGGGGAGCTGTTTTTT.

This clonotype has more than one count but fewer than ten. The V gene is TRBV7-9, the J gene TRBJ2-5, with 9 nucleotides matching TRBD1. V shed 4 bases and J 4 bases; nucleotides not matched to a gene: 13. The CDR3 runs 17 residues. Germline lookup yields CDR1 SEHNR and CDR2 FQNEAQ (reference sequence). CDR3 in DNA: TGTGCCAGCAGCTCTCTCCACAGGGGGCGATTTAGAGAGACCCAGTACTTC. Amino acids: CASSSLHRGRFRETQYF.

This clonotype was counted a few times. This chain links TRBV20-1 with TRBJ1-5; 9 bases agree with TRBD1. Germline trimming cut 2 bases from V and 4 bases from J; bases unmatched to any gene: 3. There are 14 residues in the CDR3. CDR1 and CDR2 from the germline V gene are DFQATT and SNEGSKA (reference sequence). The CDR3 is CSARTGTGNQPQHF. The CDR3 DNA follows: TGCAGTGCTAGAACAGGGACAGGGAATCAGCCCCAGCATTTT.

This clonotype showed up many times. The V and J genes are TRBV20-1 and TRBJ1-2; perhaps TRBD1 as D (5 bases). The V gene's germline CDR1 is DFQATT and CDR2 SNEGSKA (reference sequence). V was cut by 1 base and J by 8 bases, with 11 bases left in between. The CDR3 spans 12 residues. CDR3 in DNA: TGCAGTGCTAGAGGACAGATCGGAGGCTACACCTTC. Protein: CSARGQIGGYTF.